The 28 T cell receptor beta chains listed next were all sequenced from one sample in a study of T cell repertoires in cytomegalovirus infection. No antigen has been identified for these receptors. TCRdb re-analysed the reads in MiXCR, keeping a single row per CDR3 protein. The data hold around 95,000 distinct CDR3 sequences, with 25% to 30% observed a single time. Material: CD8+ T cells from cultured PBMCs, obtained from culture after CMV antigen stimulation. All receptors derive from a human donor in good health (CMV status not recorded). Some clones in this sample may be carry-over from other donors' samples.

This clonotype was observed many times. V is TRBV7-2 and J is TRBJ1-2, with a possible D match to TRBD1 (6 bases). CDR3 length: 14 residues. The ends were cut back, 4 bases at V and 7 bases at J, with 16 bases in the middle. Germline CDR1 and CDR2: SGHTA and FQGNSA. CDR3 in amino acids: CASSSDGGPSGYTF. DNA for the CDR3: TGTGCCAGCAGCTCCGACGGGGGCCCCTCTGGCTACACCTTC. Full variable domain (outside the CDR3, taken from reference TRBV7-2 and TRBJ1-2): GAGVSQSPSNKVTEKGKDVELRCDPISGHTALYWYRQSLGQGLEFLIYFQGNSAPDKSGLPSDRFSAERTGGSVSTLTIQRTQQEDSAVYLCASSSDGGPSGYTFGSGTRLTVV.

This clonotype was picked up a small number of times. The chain uses TRBV28 and TRBJ2-1; 10 bases agree with TRBD2. Looked up from germline, CDR1 is MDHEN and CDR2 is SYDVKM. CDR3 size: 15 residues. The junction had 8 bases not matched to a gene; V was cut back by 6 bases and J by 6 bases. The CDR3 loop is CASSPGTSASNEQFF. The CDR3 DNA sequence: TGTGCCAGCAGCCCCGGGACTAGCGCGAGCAATGAGCAGTTCTTC. The complete variable domain, with remaining parts taken from reference TRBV28 and TRBJ2-1, reads DVKVTQSSRYLVKRTGEKVFLECVQDMDHENMFWYRQDPGLGLRLIYFSYDVKMKEKGDIPEGYSVSREKKERFSLILESASTNQTSMYLCASSPGTSASNEQFFGPGTRLTVL.

This clonotype was observed a handful of times. The genes are TRBV12-3 or TRBV12-4 and TRBJ1-3; a weak D match, TRBD1 (5 bases). The CDR3 consists of 15 residues. Trimming pared 5 bases from V and 0 bases from J, leaving 11 bases between. As DNA, the CDR3 is TGTGCCAGCAGTCGAGGGGACGGCTCTGGAAACACCATATATTTT. Translated, it gives CASSRGDGSGNTIYF.

This clonotype was observed many times. The chain joins TRBV4-2 to TRBJ1-3; D is possibly TRBD1 (6 bases). Trimming pared 4 bases from V and 0 bases from J, leaving 10 bases between. Germline loops: CDR1 LGHNA, CDR2 YNFKEQ. This CDR3 is 15 amino acids long. CDR3 nucleotide sequence: TGTGCCAGCAGCCGCACGGACAGCTCTGGAAACACCATATATTTT. Translated, it gives CASSRTDSSGNTIYF.

The chain links TRBV27 to TRBJ1-1; D is undetermined. Germline CDR1 and CDR2: MNHEY and SMNVEV (reference sequence). Between the trimmed V and J ends, which lost 4 bases and 6 bases, there was a span of 6 bases. The CDR3 runs to 11 residues. The CDR3 nucleotides read TGTGCCAGCAGTTGGGGTTCTGAAGCTTTCTTT. It encodes CASSWGSEAFF.

This clonotype was counted between two and nine times. The V and J genes are TRBV19 and TRBJ2-1; TRBD2 agrees at 11 bases. The length of the CDR3 is 14 residues. CDR1 is LNHDA, CDR2 SQIVND, per germline (reference sequence). With V trimmed by 3 bases and J by 6 bases, 1 base remained unmatched. The CDR3 region is CASSMGLAANEQFF. CDR3 bases: TGTGCCAGTAGTATGGGACTAGCGGCCAATGAGCAGTTCTTC.

V is TRBV19 and J is TRBJ2-1; D possibly corresponds to TRBD2 (5 bases). CDR3 size: 15 residues. The germline gives CDR1 LNHDA, CDR2 SQIVND (reference sequence). V was clipped by 9 bases and J by 4 bases, with 19 bases between them. CDR3 in amino acids: CASARGPRGYNEQFF. For the CDR3, the DNA is TGTGCCAGCGCTCGCGGGCCTAGAGGGTACAATGAGCAGTTCTTC. Using reference TRBV19 and TRBJ2-1 for the parts outside the CDR3, the full variable domain is DGGITQSPKYLFRKEGQNVTLSCEQNLNHDAMYWYRQDPGQGLRLIYYSQIVNDFQKGDIAEGYSVSREKKESFPLTVTSAQKNPTAFYLCASARGPRGYNEQFFGPGTRLTVL.

This clonotype was counted many times. This rearrangement joins TRBV18 to TRBJ2-3, with a possible D match to TRBD2 (5 bases). Looked up from germline, CDR1 is KGHSH and CDR2 is LQKENI. CDR3 length: 15 amino acids. Trimming pared 0 bases from V and 3 bases from J, leaving 10 bases between. CDR3 region: CASSPPQGRTDTQYF. DNA of the CDR3: TGTGCCAGCTCACCACCGCAAGGGAGAACAGATACGCAGTATTTT.

This clonotype was detected a few times. This sequence joins TRBV3-1 and TRBJ2-5; D is uncertain. Germline V CDR1 and CDR2: LGHDT, YNNKEL (reference sequence). The CDR3 is 14 residues long. Between the trimmed V and J ends, which lost 5 bases and 1 base, there was a span of 11 bases. Here the CDR3 reads CASSDTRIQETQYF. The DNA of the CDR3 is TGTGCCAGCAGCGATACGCGGATCCAAGAGACCCAGTACTTC.

This clonotype showed up many times. The chain is built from TRBV5-1 and TRBJ1-1, with no clear D. The CDR3 is 14 residues long. Germline V lookup: CDR1 SGHRS, CDR2 YFSETQ. Trimming stripped 2 bases from V and 0 bases from J, with 8 bases between. This chain's CDR3 is CASSLPHLNTEAFF. The CDR3 bases are TGCGCCAGCAGCTTACCACACCTGAACACTGAAGCTTTCTTT.

V is TRBV12-3 or TRBV12-4 and J is TRBJ2-6; D may be TRBD1 or TRBD2 (5 bases each). This CDR3 is 18 amino acids long. Deletions cut 0 bases from V and 0 bases from J, with 12 bases between. CDR3 sequence (DNA): TGTGCCAGCAGTTTAGCGCTTTTGGGGGTCTCTGGGGCCAACGTCCTGACTTTC. It codes for CASSLALLGVSGANVLTF.

V and J are TRBV5-6 and TRBJ1-1; D is ambiguous. This CDR3 is built from 15 residues. Trimming took off 2 bases at V and 1 base at J, with 12 bases between the two ends. CDR1 is SGHDT and CDR2 is YYEEEE in the germline V gene. The CDR3 nucleotides are TGTGCCAGCAGCTTTGGGCCCCCTGGGAACACTGAAGCTTTCTTT. Its translation is CASSFGPPGNTEAFF.

The chain employs TRBV7-8 and TRBJ2-7; 7 nucleotides match TRBD2. V was clipped by 1 base and J by 0 bases; unmatched bases: 3. CDR1 is SGHVS, CDR2 FQNEAQ, per germline. The CDR3 sequence is 15 residues long. CDR3 nucleotide sequence: TGTGCCAGCAGCTTAGAGCGGGGTAGCTCCTACGAGCAGTACTTC. This encodes CASSLERGSSYEQYF.

The rearrangement links TRBV7-2 to TRBJ1-5; possibly TRBD1 for D (6 bases). The germline V gene encodes CDR1 SGHTA and CDR2 FQGNSA. V lost 5 bases to trimming and J lost 6 bases, with 17 bases between them. This CDR3 comprises 15 residues. The CDR3 nucleotides are TGTGCCAGCAGCCCGAGTGCCGGGGGCGGTCAGCCCCAGCATTTT. Amino acid sequence: CASSPSAGGGQPQHF. The full variable domain, rest sourced from reference TRBV7-2 and TRBJ1-5, is GAGVSQSPSNKVTEKGKDVELRCDPISGHTALYWYRQSLGQGLEFLIYFQGNSAPDKSGLPSDRFSAERTGGSVSTLTIQRTQQEDSAVYLCASSPSAGGGQPQHFGDGTRLSIL.

This chain uses TRBV20-1 with TRBJ2-1; 11 bases map to TRBD2. The CDR3 contains 15 residues. V shed 3 bases, J shed 2 bases, and the junction held 3 bases outside the gene matches. Germline loops: CDR1 DFQATT, CDR2 SNEGSKA (reference sequence). CDR3 DNA: TGCAGTGCTAGCCTAGCGGGGGGCACCTACAATGAGCAGTTCTTC. As protein: CSASLAGGTYNEQFF.

This clonotype was detected only a few times. This chain joins TRBV2 and TRBJ2-6, with D unclear. The CDR3 has 15 residues. V dropped 9 bases and J dropped 1 base, with 13 bases sitting between them. Germline V gene data show CDR1 as SNHLY and CDR2 as FYNNEI. The CDR3 region is CARTRAVSGANVLTF. CDR3 bases: TGTGCCAGAACTCGTGCGGTGTCTGGGGCCAACGTCCTGACTTTC.

This chain uses TRBV11-3 with TRBJ1-4; tentatively, D is TRBD1 (5 bases). The germline gives CDR1 SGHNT, CDR2 YENEEA. CDR3 size: 16 residues. The ends were cut back, 0 bases at V and 8 bases at J, with 16 bases in the middle. The CDR3 DNA reads as TGTGCCAGCAGCTTAGATCGGGGCGAAGGTGGAGAAAAACTGTTTTTT. This translates into CASSLDRGEGGEKLFF.

This rearrangement joins TRBV9 to TRBJ2-7; no clear D. V was pared by 0 bases and J by 7 bases, with 14 bases between. This CDR3 contains 14 residues. Germline values: CDR1 SGDLS, CDR2 YYNGEE. CDR3 bases: TGTGCCAGCAGCGTAGGAGCAGGAGCTACGGAGCAGTACTTC. It encodes CASSVGAGATEQYF.

This clonotype was counted between two and nine times. The chain uses TRBV2 and TRBJ1-2, with 7 bases aligning to TRBD1. V lost 6 bases to trimming and J lost 2 bases; unmatched junction nucleotides: 9. The CDR3 length is 15 residues. Germline CDR1 and CDR2: SNHLY and FYNNEI. The CDR3 loop reads CASRQKQGPNYGYTF. In nucleotides, the CDR3 is TGTGCCAGCAGACAAAAACAGGGGCCGAACTATGGCTACACCTTC.

At least ten counts were recorded for this clonotype. The genes are TRBV20-1 and TRBJ2-7; D is undetermined. Germline CDR1 and CDR2: DFQATT and SNEGSKA (reference sequence). Trimming took 3 bases from V and 6 from J, leaving 9 bases between them. The CDR3 length is 11 residues. The CDR3 is CSARSHGEQYF. The CDR3, as DNA: TGCAGTGCTAGGTCACACGGCGAGCAGTACTTC.

The V and J genes are TRBV6-5 and TRBJ1-2, with D unclear. Trimming pared 3 bases from V and 0 bases from J, leaving 11 bases between. Germline-derived CDR1 and CDR2 are MNHEY and SVGAGI. The CDR3 is made up of 15 amino acids. DNA for the CDR3: TGTGCCAGCAGTTATACTGGCATCACTAACTATGGCTACACCTTC. This codes for CASSYTGITNYGYTF.

The chain couples TRBV12-3 or TRBV12-4 to TRBJ1-4; D unresolved. Between the trimmed V and J ends, which lost 2 bases and 8 bases, there was a span of 6 bases. The CDR3 has 12 amino acids. CDR3 region: CASSLPGEKLFF. CDR3 nucleotide sequence: TGTGCCAGCAGTTTACCTGGGGAAAAACTGTTTTTT.

The V gene is TRBV7-6, the J gene TRBJ1-4; 9 bases agree with TRBD1. Germline CDR1 SGHVS, CDR2 FNYEAQ. There are 14 residues in the CDR3. V lost 4 bases and J lost 4; bases outside the gene matches: 1. CDR3 amino acids: CASSWGQGNEKLFF. CDR3 in DNA: TGTGCCAGCAGCTGGGGACAGGGTAATGAAAAACTGTTTTTT.

The chain has TRBV11-2 and TRBJ2-3; D call uncertain. The length of the CDR3 is 15 residues. Trimming shortened V by 2 bases and J by 4 bases, and 13 bases separated the two germline ends. Germline V gene data show CDR1 as SGHAT and CDR2 as FQNNGV. The CDR3 here is CASSLLGSYPDTQYF. DNA for the CDR3: TGTGCCAGCAGCTTACTCGGTTCATACCCAGATACGCAGTATTTT.

This clonotype was counted only a few times. The rearrangement links TRBV7-2 to TRBJ2-7; no definite D call. The CDR3 contains 14 residues. Germline V gene lookup returns CDR1 SGHTA and CDR2 FQGNSA. Trimming stripped 7 bases from V and 4 bases from J, with 17 bases between. The CDR3 is CASITNPGDYEQYF. The CDR3 nucleotides are TGTGCCAGCATTACCAACCCTGGGGATTACGAGCAGTACTTC.

J is TRBJ2-3 and V is TRBV12-3 or TRBV12-4; 7 bases line up with TRBD2. V lost 4 bases to trimming and J lost 0 bases; unmatched junction nucleotides: 10. The CDR3 has 17 amino acids. CDR3 bases: TGTGCCAGCAGTTACAGCGGGGCCAGCTCTAGCACAGATACGCAGTATTTT. This codes for CASSYSGASSSTDTQYF.

At least ten counts were recorded for this clonotype. The rearrangement joins TRBV27 to TRBJ2-2, with D hard to call. The ends were cut back, 0 bases at V and 1 base at J, with 3 bases in the middle. CDR1 and CDR2 from the germline V gene are MNHEY and SMNVEV (reference sequence). The CDR3 contains 14 residues. Written as DNA, the CDR3 is TGTGCCAGCAGTTTATCCGGGAACACCGGGGAGCTGTTTTTT. It specifies CASSLSGNTGELFF.

The V call is TRBV15, the J call TRBJ2-1; TRBD2 matches at 11 bases. Germline assignment: CDR1 LNHNV and CDR2 YYDKDF (reference sequence). The CDR3 extends over 14 amino acids. V shed 5 bases, J shed 7 bases, and the junction held 4 bases outside the gene matches. The CDR3 DNA reads TGTGCCACCAGCCTAGCGGGGGGATGGAATGAGCAGTTCTTC. Protein product: CATSLAGGWNEQFF.